The clone carrying this TCR beta chain has at least ten counts. What it binds is unknown. Researchers took RNA transcripts and amplified the TCR beta CDR3 regions from them. First-round RT-PCR with HTBI primers amplified the TCR CDR3 region. MiXCR, run by TCRdb on the multiplex PCR reads, gives a single entry per CDR3 protein. The data show more than 500,000 distinct CDR3 sequences, roughly 17% seen once. The data are from a study of T cells in Graves' hyperthyroidism and ophthalmopathy. Study-level results: Peripheral blood also featured most of the thyroid clonotypes expanded above 0.001.

Patients aged 18 to 65 had newly diagnosed hyperthyroidism lasting under 2 months. The sample was blood. This TCR derives from a woman aged 25 to 39 with Graves' hyperthyroidism.

In nucleotides, the CDR3 is TGCAGTGCCGTAACAGGGTCAGGCACAGATACGCAGTATTTT. Translated: CSAVTGSGTDTQYF. The chain joins TRBV20-1 to TRBJ2-3, with D maybe TRBD1 (6 bases). Germline lookup yields CDR1 DFQATT and CDR2 SNEGSKA (reference sequence). The CDR3 is made up of 14 amino acids. V was cut by 6 bases and J by 1 base, with 14 bases left in between.